One TCR beta chain is described in this entry. Original analysis: Amplified reference gene primers provided the basis for estimating nucleated cell counts. Repertoires were generated with immunoSEQ multiplex PCR, while TCRdb's copy carries only in-frame clones and drops some. The D gene and trimming were derived from the DNA, and the V and J assignments and clone size from that table. The sample contains tens of thousands of clones, 88% of which appear only once. The data derive from a study of blood T cell repertoires in COVID-19. Study-level background: Nucleic acid was either cDNA or gDNA, and it came from T cells, B-cell-depleted T cells, or PBMCs.

Germline V gene lookup returns CDR1 SGHRS and CDR2 YFSETQ. The ends were cut back, 0 bases at V and 4 bases at J, with 5 bases in the middle. The CDR3 loop spans 13 amino acids. The chain recombines TRBV5-1 with TRBJ2-1; D is unclear. Sequencing was carried out using peripheral blood. The sequence derives from a woman between 70 and 85 years old with active COVID-19. This CDR3 reads CASSLGHYNEQFF. The DNA of the CDR3 is TGCGCCAGCAGCTTGGGACATTACAATGAGCAGTTCTTC.